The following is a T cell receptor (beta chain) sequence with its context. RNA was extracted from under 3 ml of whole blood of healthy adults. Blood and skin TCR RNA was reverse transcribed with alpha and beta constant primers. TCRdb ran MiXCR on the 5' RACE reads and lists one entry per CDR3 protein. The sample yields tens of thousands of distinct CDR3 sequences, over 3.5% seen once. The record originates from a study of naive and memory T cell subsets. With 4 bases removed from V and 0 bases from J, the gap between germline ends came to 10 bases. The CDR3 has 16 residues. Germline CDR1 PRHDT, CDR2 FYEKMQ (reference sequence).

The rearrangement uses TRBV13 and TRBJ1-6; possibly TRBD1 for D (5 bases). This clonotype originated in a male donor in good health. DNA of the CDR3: TGTGCCAGCAGCTACGGGGGAAGCTCCTATAATTCACCCCTCCACTTT. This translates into CASSYGGSSYNSPLHF.